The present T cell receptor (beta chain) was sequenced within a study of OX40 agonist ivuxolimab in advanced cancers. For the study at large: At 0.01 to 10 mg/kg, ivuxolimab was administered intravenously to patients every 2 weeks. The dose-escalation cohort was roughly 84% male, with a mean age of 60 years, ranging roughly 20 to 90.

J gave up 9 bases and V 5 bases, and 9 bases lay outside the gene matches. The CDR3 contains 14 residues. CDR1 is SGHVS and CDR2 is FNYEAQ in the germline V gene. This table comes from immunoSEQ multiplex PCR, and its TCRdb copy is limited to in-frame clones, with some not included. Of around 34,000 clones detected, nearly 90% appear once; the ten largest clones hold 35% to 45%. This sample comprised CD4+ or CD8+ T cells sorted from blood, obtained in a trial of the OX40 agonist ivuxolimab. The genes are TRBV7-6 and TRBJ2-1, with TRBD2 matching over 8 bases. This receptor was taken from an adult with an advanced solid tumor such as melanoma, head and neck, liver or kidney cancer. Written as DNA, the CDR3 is TGTGCCAGCAGCGGGAGGGGCGGGGGGTCTGAGCAGTTCTTC. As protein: CASSGRGGGSEQFF.